This T cell receptor (beta chain) was profiled in a study of graft-versus-host responses after intestinal transplantation (dated by TCRdb to the early 2020s). Regarding the study in general: Recipients received multivisceral, liver-intestinal, or isolated intestinal transplants. After intestinal transplantation, graft-versus-host and host-versus-graft alloreactive T cell clones were followed in the graft, circulation and bone marrow using bulk TCR-beta CDR3 sequencing. Every recipient was given anti-thymocyte globulin induction, then maintenance tacrolimus and steroids for 2 to 4 years. Donor T cell macrochimerism was defined as a peak of at least 4% donor T cells among recipient peripheral blood mononuclear cells. Alloreactive clones were identified by sequencing pre-transplant mixed lymphocyte reaction products and comparing these products with unstimulated pre-transplant donor and recipient T cells. The cohort enrolled 20 to 30 intestinal transplant recipients, one of whom was a retransplant, and a few patients without pretransplant specimens were excluded. Instead of going to the commercial service, samples from a few later patients were sequenced in-house on an Illumina MiSeq and processed with MiXCR. General conclusions and limits of the study: Early after transplant, peak levels of circulating GvH clones were associated with declines in HvG clones. Conclusions were limited by the relatively low number and heterogeneity of intestinal transplant patients. GvH clones were detected in recipient bone marrow, and some appeared earlier in ileal mucosa or blood, consistent with an intestinal mucosal origin. In the allografts of patients with donor T cell macrochimerism, GvH to HvG T cell clonal ratios were high.

Trimming at the junction amounts to 6 bases on V and 2 bases on J, and the germline ends lie 17 bases apart. CDR3 length: 15 amino acids, cysteine to phenylalanine. Kept here is only the CDR3 DNA, which spans 45 bases and is read in frame from base 1. Based on the germline V gene, the CDR1 and CDR2 sequences are MNHNS and SASEGT. Details on this clone: Its antigen target is currently unknown. The sample holds no much larger clone one base away, and base qualities are not on file.

Blood samples were collected up to 4 times in the first month after transplant and then at least monthly when available. The library was prepared using the immunoSEQ multiplex PCR assay. For most patients, genomic DNA was subjected to high-throughput TCR-beta CDR3 sequencing by Adaptive Biotechnologies. Turning to the authors' computational methods: TCR sequencing data for 15 to 20 patients were retrieved from Adaptive's ImmunoSEQ software; a few other patients were processed with MiXCR and VDJtools. CDR3 nucleotide sequences shared between donor and recipient were removed because their origin could not be assigned. To count as alloreactive, a clone needed at least 2-fold expansion over unstimulated cells and a minimum CFSE-low frequency of 0.002% (template counts) or 0.001% (read counts). A clone was considered mappable if detected in the sequenced pre-transplant spleen, lymph node, or MLR CFSE-low populations of the donor or recipient. The cumulative frequency of alloreactive clones was calculated as a percentage of all sequences, weighted by copy number. TCRdb stores this immuneACCESS table with in-frame sequences only. Part of the clones is absent; in the studies checked, under half of the shortfall reflects unresolved V genes, and no reason is known for the rest. For V, J and clone size, that table is used; D and trimming come from the DNA. The sample records tens of thousands of clones, about 90% of which are singletons. 2% to 3% of the sample comes from the top ten.

The material sequenced was PBMCs, taken about 330 days after intestinal transplant. Recombination linked TRBV6-1 to TRBJ2-7; a tentative D call is TRBD1 (5 bases match). The clonotype was recovered from a human patient who received an intestinal transplant, so some T cells may come from the graft donor. This receptor has the CDR3 CASSLLLDSTYEQYF. The DNA is TGTGCCAGCAGCCTTCTCCTTGACAGCACCTACGAGCAGTACTTC.